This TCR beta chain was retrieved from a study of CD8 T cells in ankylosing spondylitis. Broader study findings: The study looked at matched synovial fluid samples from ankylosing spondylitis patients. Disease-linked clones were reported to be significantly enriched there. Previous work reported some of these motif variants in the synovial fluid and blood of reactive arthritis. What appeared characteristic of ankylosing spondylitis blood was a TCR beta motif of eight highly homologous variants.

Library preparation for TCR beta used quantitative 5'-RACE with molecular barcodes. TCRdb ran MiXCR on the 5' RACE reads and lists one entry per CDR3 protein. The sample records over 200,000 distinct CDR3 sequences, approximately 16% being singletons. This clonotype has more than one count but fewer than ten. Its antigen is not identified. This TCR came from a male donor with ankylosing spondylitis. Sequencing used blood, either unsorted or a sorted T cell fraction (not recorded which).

CDR3 DNA sequence: TGTGCCAGCAGTTTACTACAGTACACCGGGGAGCTGTTTTTT. Translating gives CASSLLQYTGELFF. The V and J genes are TRBV28 and TRBJ2-2; D unresolved. V was pared by 2 bases and J by 3 bases, with 7 bases between. The CDR3 contains 14 residues. Germline V gives CDR1 MDHEN, CDR2 SYDVKM. Drawing the rest from reference TRBV28 and TRBJ2-2, the complete variable domain is DVKVTQSSRYLVKRTGEKVFLECVQDMDHENMFWYRQDPGLGLRLIYFSYDVKMKEKGDIPEGYSVSREKKERFSLILESASTNQTSMYLCASSLLQYTGELFFGEGSRLTVL.